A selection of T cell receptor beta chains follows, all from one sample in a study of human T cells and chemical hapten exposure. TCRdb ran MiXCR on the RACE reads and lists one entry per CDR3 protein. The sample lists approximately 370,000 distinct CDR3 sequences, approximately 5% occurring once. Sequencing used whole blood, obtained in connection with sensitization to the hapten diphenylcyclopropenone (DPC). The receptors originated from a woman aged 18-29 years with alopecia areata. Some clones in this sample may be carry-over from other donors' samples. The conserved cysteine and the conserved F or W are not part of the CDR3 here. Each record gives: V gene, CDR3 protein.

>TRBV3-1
ASSQRDREQY
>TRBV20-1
SARLSGAYEQY
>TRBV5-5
ASILIPNTGELF
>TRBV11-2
ASSRSGGGTQY
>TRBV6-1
ASSVVGYERY
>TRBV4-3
ASSQIRQGSGADTQY
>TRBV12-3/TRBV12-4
ASTFNTNSNQPQH
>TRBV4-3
ASSQAPGYEQY
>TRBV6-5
ASSYGTGRPQH
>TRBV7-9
ASSLSGREETQY
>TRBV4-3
ASSQAVTGAGSYEQY
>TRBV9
ASSVDAGLAADTQY
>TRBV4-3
ASSHTPPKQGLWEKLF